What follows describes a single T cell receptor (beta chain). Its antigen is unknown. These data belong to a study of T cell responses to AZD1222 COVID-19 vaccine. Study results and limitations: Repertoires in all cases were sampled only once the peak T cell response had passed. Researchers report vaccine-associated CD4 TCRs spanning spike, with dominance at 160-218 and 743-854. Spike-specific TCR breadth and depth grew following two AZD1222 doses.

Second-dose schedules of about 4 or about 12 weeks were combined. Clones were read by immunoSEQ multiplex PCR, and TCRdb kept only the in-frame ones, dropping some. Among fewer than 200,000 clones listed, around 85% were seen once. The V gene's germline CDR1 is SGHRS and CDR2 YFSETQ. The CDR3 is 13 residues long. V was shortened by 4 bases and J by 2 bases, with 10 bases between the two germline ends. This sample comprised peripheral blood, obtained 28 days after the second AZD1222 dose. This sequence was found in an adult who received the AZD1222 COVID-19 vaccine. The chain links TRBV5-1 to TRBJ2-7; D call uncertain. This CDR3 is CASSLNYAYEQYF. The CDR3 nucleotides are TGCGCCAGCAGCCTCAATTATGCCTACGAGCAGTACTTC.